This T cell receptor beta chain was profiled in a study of beta chain features in type 1 diabetes. Reverse transcription of all isolated RNA meant that expressed TCRB transcripts were sequenced. The repertoire was sequenced with immunoSEQ multiplex PCR; TCRdb's copy has only in-frame clones and lacks some. The sample consists of hundreds of thousands of clones, more than 13% of them appearing once. The study, taken as a whole, reports: There was a moderate but significant shortening of TCRB CDR3s in all four CD4+ subsets of Type 1 diabetes patients.

A single heparinised blood sample, averaging about 120 mL, was obtained per donor. Over 95% purity was reached by all sorted populations. This CDR3 is 14 amino acids long. Germline V gene data show CDR1 as MNHEY and CDR2 as SVGAGI. V was pared by 2 bases and J by 6 bases, with 4 bases of the junction left unmatched. About this clone: Its antigen remains unknown.

Sequencing input: naive CD4+ T cells from blood. The rearrangement links TRBV6-5 to TRBJ2-1, with 7 bases aligning to TRBD2. The receptor comes from a man aged 18 to 30 with type 1 diabetes. The CDR3 spells CASSYPGLVNEQFF. CDR3 in DNA: TGTGCCAGCAGTTACCCCGGACTAGTCAATGAGCAGTTCTTC.